Reported below is one T cell receptor beta chain. These data belong to a study of blood T cell repertoires in COVID-19. Whole-study context: Samples of COVID-19 (acute and convalescent) were obtained from the United States, Italy and Spain. The analysed material was cDNA or gDNA that came from T cells, B-cell-depleted T cells, or PBMCs.

Per the original methods: Cell counts per sample came from amplifying reference gene primers. Clones were sequenced by immunoSEQ multiplex PCR, and TCRdb holds only the in-frame ones, with some missing. D and trimming come from the DNA, and the V and J calls and clone size come from that table. Of fewer than 200,000 clones listed, 76% are singletons. The CDR3 runs 13 residues. Germline trimming cut 3 bases from V and 3 bases from J; bases unmatched to any gene: 0. Germline CDR1 is PRHDT and CDR2 is FYEKMQ (reference sequence). The chain carries TRBV13 and TRBJ2-7; 9 bases map to TRBD2. The material sequenced was peripheral blood. This receptor was taken from a woman aged 50 to 60 with active or convalescent COVID-19. CDR3 DNA sequence: TGTGCCAGCAGCTTGACTAGCGGCTACGAGCAGTACTTC. Protein product: CASSLTSGYEQYF.